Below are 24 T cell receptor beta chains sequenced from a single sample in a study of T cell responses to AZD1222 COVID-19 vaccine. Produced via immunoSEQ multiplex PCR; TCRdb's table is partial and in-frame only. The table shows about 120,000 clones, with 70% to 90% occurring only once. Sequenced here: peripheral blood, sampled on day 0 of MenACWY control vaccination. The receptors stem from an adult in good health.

The CDR3 protein is CASSLFSEYYEQYF. The CDR3 DNA reads as TGCGCCAGCAGCTTGTTTTCAGAGTACTACGAGCAGTACTTC. The chain joins TRBV5-1 to TRBJ2-7; D call uncertain. The CDR3 has 14 amino acids. CDR1 and CDR2 (germline): SGHRS, YFSETQ. Trimming removed 1 base from V and 3 bases from J, with 11 bases in between.

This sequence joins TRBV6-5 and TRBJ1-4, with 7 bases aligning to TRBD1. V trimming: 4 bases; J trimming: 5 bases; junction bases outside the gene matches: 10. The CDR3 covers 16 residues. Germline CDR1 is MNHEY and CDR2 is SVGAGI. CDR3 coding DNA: TGTGCCAGCAGTTCCTGGGAGGGGACAGACAATGAAAAACTGTTTTTT. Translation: CASSSWEGTDNEKLFF.

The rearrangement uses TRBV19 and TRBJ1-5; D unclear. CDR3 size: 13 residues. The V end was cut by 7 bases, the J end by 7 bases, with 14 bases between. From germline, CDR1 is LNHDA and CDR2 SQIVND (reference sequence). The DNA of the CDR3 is TGTGCCAGTACGCCAGCGGGTGAACAGCCCCAGCATTTT. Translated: CASTPAGEQPQHF.

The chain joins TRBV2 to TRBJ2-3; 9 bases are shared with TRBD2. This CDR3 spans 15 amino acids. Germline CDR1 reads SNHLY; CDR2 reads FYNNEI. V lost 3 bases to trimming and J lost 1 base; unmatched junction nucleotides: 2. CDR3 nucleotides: TGTGCCAGCAGTGAGTCTAGCGGGGGCACAGATACGCAGTATTTT. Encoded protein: CASSESSGGTDTQYF.

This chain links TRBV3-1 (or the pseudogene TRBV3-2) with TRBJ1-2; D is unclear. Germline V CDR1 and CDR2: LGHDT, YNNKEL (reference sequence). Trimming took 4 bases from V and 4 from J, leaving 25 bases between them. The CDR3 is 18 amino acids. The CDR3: CASSRRRLDPGTIYGYTF. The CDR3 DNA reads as TGTGCCAGCAGCCGTCGCAGGTTAGATCCCGGAACAATCTATGGCTACACCTTC.

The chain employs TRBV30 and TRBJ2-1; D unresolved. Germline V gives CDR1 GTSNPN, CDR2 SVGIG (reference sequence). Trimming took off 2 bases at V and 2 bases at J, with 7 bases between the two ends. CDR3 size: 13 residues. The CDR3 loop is CAWSPMTYNEQFF. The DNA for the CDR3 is TGTGCCTGGAGTCCAATGACCTACAATGAGCAGTTCTTC.

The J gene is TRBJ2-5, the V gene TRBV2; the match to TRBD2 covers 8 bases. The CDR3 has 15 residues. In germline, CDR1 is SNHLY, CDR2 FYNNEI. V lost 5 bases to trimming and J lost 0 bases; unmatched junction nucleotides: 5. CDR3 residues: CASSRKRGNQETQYF. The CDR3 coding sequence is TGTGCCAGCAGTAGAAAGCGGGGGAACCAAGAGACCCAGTACTTC. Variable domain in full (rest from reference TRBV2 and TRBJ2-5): EPEVTQTPSHQVTQMGQEVILRCVPISNHLYFYWYRQILGQKVEFLVSFYNNEISEKSEIFDDQFSVERPDGSNFTLKIRSTKLEDSAMYFCASSRKRGNQETQYFGPGTRLLVL.

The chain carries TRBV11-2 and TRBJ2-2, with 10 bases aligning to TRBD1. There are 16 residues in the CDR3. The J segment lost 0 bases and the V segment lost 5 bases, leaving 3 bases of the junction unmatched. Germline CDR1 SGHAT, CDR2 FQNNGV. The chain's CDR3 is CASSRQGATNTGELFF. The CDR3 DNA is TGTGCCAGCAGCCGACAGGGGGCCACGAACACCGGGGAGCTGTTTTTT.

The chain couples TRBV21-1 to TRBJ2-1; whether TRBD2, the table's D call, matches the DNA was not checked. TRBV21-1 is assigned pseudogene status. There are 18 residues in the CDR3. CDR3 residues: CASSKVPNGGAPYNEQFF. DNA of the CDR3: TGTGCCAGCAGCAAAGTCCCTAACGGGGGGGCTCCCTACAATGAGCAGTTCTTC.

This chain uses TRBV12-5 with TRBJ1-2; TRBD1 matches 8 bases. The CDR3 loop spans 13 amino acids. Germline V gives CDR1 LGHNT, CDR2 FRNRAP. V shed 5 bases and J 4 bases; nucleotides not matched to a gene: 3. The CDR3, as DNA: TGTGCTAGTGGTCCCGACAGGGGCTATGGCTACACCTTC. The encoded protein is CASGPDRGYGYTF.

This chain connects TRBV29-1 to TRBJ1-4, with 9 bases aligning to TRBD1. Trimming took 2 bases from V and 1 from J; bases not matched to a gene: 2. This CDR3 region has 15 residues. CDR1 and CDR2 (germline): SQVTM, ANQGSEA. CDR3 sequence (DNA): TGCAGCGTTGAAACAGGGGGCGGAACTAATGAAAAACTGTTTTTT. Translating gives CSVETGGGTNEKLFF.

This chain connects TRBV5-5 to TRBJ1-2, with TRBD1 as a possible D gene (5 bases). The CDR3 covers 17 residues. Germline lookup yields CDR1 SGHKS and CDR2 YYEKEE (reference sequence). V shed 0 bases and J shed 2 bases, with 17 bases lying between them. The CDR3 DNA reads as TGTGCCAGCAGCTTGGCCGGGACGCCGGGCCACAACTATGGCTACACCTTC. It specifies CASSLAGTPGHNYGYTF.

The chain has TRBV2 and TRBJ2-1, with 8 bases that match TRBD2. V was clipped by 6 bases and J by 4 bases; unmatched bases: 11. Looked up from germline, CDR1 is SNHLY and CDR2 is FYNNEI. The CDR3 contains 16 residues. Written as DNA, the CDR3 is TGTGCCAGCAGCGGGGTAGCGGGGTTATCTTACAATGAGCAGTTCTTC. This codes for CASSGVAGLSYNEQFF.

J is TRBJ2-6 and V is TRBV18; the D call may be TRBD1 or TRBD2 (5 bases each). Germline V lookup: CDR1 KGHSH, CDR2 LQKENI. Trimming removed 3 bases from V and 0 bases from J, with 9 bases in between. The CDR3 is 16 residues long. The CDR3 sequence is CASSPLRGSGANVLTF. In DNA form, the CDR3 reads TGTGCCAGCTCACCCTTGAGGGGCTCTGGGGCCAACGTCCTGACTTTC.

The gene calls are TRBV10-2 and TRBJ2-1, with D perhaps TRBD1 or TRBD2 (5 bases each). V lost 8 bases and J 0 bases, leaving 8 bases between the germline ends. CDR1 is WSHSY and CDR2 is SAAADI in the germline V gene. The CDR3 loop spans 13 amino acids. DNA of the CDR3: TGCGCCAGCCGAGGGGACTCCTACAATGAGCAGTTCTTC. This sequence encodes CASRGDSYNEQFF.

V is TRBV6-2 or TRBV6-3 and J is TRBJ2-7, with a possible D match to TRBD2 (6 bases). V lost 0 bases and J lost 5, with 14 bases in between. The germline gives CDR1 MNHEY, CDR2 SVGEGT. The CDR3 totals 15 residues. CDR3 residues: CASSYSPGSVHEQYF. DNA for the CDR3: TGTGCCAGCAGTTACTCCCCCGGGAGTGTCCACGAGCAGTACTTC.

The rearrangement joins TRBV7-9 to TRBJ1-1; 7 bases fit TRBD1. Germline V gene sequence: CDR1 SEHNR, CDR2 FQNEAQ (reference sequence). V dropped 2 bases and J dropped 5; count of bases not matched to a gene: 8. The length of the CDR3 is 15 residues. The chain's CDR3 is CASSLSGGFRTEAFF. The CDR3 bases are TGTGCCAGCAGCTTATCAGGGGGGTTTCGAACTGAAGCTTTCTTT.

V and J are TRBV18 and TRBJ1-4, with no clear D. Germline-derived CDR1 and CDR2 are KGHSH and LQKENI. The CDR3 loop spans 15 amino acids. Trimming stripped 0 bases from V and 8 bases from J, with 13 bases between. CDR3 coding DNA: TGTGCCAGCTCACCACCGTCCCTAAACGGGGAAAAACTGTTTTTT. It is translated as CASSPPSLNGEKLFF.

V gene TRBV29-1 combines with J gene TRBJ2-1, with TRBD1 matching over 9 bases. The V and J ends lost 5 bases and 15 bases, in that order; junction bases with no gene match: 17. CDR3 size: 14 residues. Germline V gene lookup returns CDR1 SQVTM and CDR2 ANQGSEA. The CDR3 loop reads CSVSINRQTGGWFF. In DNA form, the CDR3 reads TGCAGCGTTTCAATAAACCGACAGACAGGGGGATGGTTCTTC.

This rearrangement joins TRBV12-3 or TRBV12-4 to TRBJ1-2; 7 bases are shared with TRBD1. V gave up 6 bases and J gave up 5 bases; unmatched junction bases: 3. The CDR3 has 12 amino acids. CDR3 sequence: CASSAGGYGYTF. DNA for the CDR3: TGTGCCAGCAGCGCAGGGGGATATGGCTACACCTTC.

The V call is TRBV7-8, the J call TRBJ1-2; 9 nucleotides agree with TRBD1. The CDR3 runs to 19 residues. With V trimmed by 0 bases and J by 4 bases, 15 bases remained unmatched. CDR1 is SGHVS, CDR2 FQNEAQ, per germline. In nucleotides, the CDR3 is TGTGCCAGCAGCTTAGCTCGAACGGACAGGGGAGCGCGAGGCTATGGCTACACCTTC. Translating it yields CASSLARTDRGARGYGYTF.

The CDR3 spells CASSYDTTGGEKLFF. The CDR3 DNA sequence: TGTGCCAGCAGTTACGATACGACAGGGGGTGAAAAACTGTTTTTT. This chain connects TRBV6-5 to TRBJ1-4; 9 nucleotides align to TRBD1. J was trimmed by 7 bases and V by 2 bases; bases with no gene match: 5. This CDR3 is built from 15 residues. Germline V lookup: CDR1 MNHEY, CDR2 SVGAGI.

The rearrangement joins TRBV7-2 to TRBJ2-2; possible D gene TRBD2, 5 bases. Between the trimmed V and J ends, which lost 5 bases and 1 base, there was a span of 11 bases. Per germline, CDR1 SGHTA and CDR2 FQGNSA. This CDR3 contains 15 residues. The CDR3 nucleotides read TGTGCCAGCAGCCAACAAAGCGGGAACACCGGGGAGCTGTTTTTT. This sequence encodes CASSQQSGNTGELFF.

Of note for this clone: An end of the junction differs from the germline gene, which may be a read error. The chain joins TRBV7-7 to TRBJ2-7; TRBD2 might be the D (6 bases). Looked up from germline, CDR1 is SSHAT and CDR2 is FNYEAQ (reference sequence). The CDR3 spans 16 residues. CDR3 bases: TGTGCTAGCAGCCTCCCGGCGGGGTATCCCCCCTACGAGCAGTACTTC. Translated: CASSLPAGYPPYEQYF.